This TCR beta chain was captured in a study of metastatic and nonmetastatic thyroid tumors. The CDR3 sequence is 11 residues long. Germline V gene lookup returns CDR1 MNHEY and CDR2 SVGEGT. Trimming pared 8 bases from V and 4 bases from J, leaving 9 bases between. TCRdb re-called the PCR reads with MiXCR. This sample has roughly 64,000 clones, with just over 4% found just once. Each patient went into thyroid surgery without having received any treatment. The TCR was taken from a female donor with papillary thyroid cancer or a benign thyroid nodule (not recorded which). Some clones in this sample may be carry-over from other donors' samples. The genes are TRBV6-2 or TRBV6-3 and TRBJ2-7; D remains unclear. The sequencing sample was made of blood. CDR3 protein: CASRRGYEQYF. The CDR3 DNA follows: TGTGCCAGCCGACGTGGGTACGAGCAGTACTTC.